A single sample is the source of the 24 T cell receptor beta chains below, sequenced in a study of T-cell memory formation after mild COVID-19. Each CDR3 protein gets one entry after TCRdb re-called the 5' RACE reads with MiXCR. The data hold fewer than 250,000 distinct CDR3 sequences, with 27% observed a single time. Specimen: PBMCs or a T cell subset sorted from them (not recorded which). These receptor sequences come from an adult woman who had mild COVID-19 (a few samples of this study predate the infection). Cell type and time point are not known.

The chain joins TRBV7-9 to TRBJ2-3; TRBD2 matches at 9 bases. Per the germline V gene, CDR1 is SEHNR and CDR2 is FQNEAQ (reference sequence). The CDR3 length is 16 residues. The ends lost 4 bases at V and 1 base at J; junction bases unmatched: 6. Here the CDR3 reads CASSSNPSGGTDTQYF. The CDR3 DNA is TGTGCCAGCAGCTCCAACCCTAGCGGGGGCACAGATACGCAGTATTTT.

This chain links TRBV11-3 with TRBJ2-1; TRBD2 agrees at 7 bases. The CDR3 covers 15 residues. The V gene's germline CDR1 is SGHNT and CDR2 YENEEA. Trimming removed 5 bases from V and 5 bases from J; junction bases left unmatched: 9. The chain's CDR3 is CASSPRMGGDNEQFF. The CDR3 DNA follows: TGTGCCAGCAGCCCGCGGATGGGGGGGGACAATGAGCAGTTCTTC.

The chain has TRBV5-1 and TRBJ2-5; TRBD2 might be the D (7 bases). There are 16 residues in the CDR3. V lost 1 base and J lost 5, with 18 bases in between. CDR1 is SGHRS, CDR2 YFSETQ, per germline. The CDR3 here is CASSLFGGAQEETQYF. The CDR3 DNA reads TGCGCCAGCAGCTTGTTTGGGGGGGCCCAGGAGGAGACCCAGTACTTC.

V is TRBV24-1 and J is TRBJ2-6; D gene ambiguous. The CDR3 is 15 amino acids. The germline V and J ends were trimmed by 3 bases and 0 bases, with 5 bases remaining between them. Germline V gene lookup returns CDR1 KGHDR and CDR2 SFDVKD. The CDR3 protein is CATSDPHSGANVLTF. The CDR3, as DNA: TGTGCCACCAGTGATCCCCACTCTGGGGCCAACGTCCTGACTTTC.

The chain joins TRBV30 to TRBJ2-5; 8 nucleotides agree with TRBD1. The CDR3 is made up of 16 amino acids. Germline V gene sequence: CDR1 GTSNPN, CDR2 SVGIG (reference sequence). V shed 0 bases and J 4 bases; nucleotides not matched to a gene: 10. This CDR3 is CAWSVLQGQGRETQYF. The CDR3 DNA is TGTGCCTGGAGTGTACTTCAAGGACAGGGAAGAGAGACCCAGTACTTC. Drawing the rest from reference TRBV30 and TRBJ2-5, the complete variable domain is SQTIHQWPATLVQPVGSPLSLECTVEGTSNPNLYWYRQAAGRGLQLLFYSVGIGQISSEVPQNLSASRPQDRQFILSSKKLLLSDSGFYLCAWSVLQGQGRETQYFGPGTRLLVL.

This chain joins TRBV29-1 and TRBJ2-7, with 8 bases identical to TRBD1. Germline V lookup: CDR1 SQVTM, CDR2 ANQGSEA. This CDR3 region has 12 residues. Losses at the gene ends were 7 bases for V and 6 bases for J; bases not matched to a gene: 8. The CDR3 loop reads CSAAGQGREQYF. The CDR3 region has the DNA TGCAGCGCCGCCGGACAGGGTCGCGAGCAGTACTTC.

The rearrangement uses TRBV11-3 and TRBJ1-1, with D unresolved. Trimming removed 4 bases at V and 0 bases at J, with 12 bases between. Per germline, CDR1 SGHNT and CDR2 YENEEA. The length of the CDR3 is 15 residues. Here the CDR3 DNA reads TGTGCCAGCAGCTCAAGGGATTACGTGAACACTGAAGCTTTCTTT. Translated, it gives CASSSRDYVNTEAFF. Full variable domain (remainder filled in from reference TRBV11-3 and TRBJ1-1): EAGVVQSPRYKIIEKKQPVAFWCNPISGHNTLYWYLQNLGQGPELLIRYENEEAVDDSQLPKDRFSAERLKGVDSTLKIQPAELGDSAVYLCASSSRDYVNTEAFFGQGTRLTVV.

The V and J genes are TRBV5-1 and TRBJ2-5; TRBD1 is a possible D gene (6 bases). V dropped 4 bases and J dropped 5 bases, with 12 bases sitting between them. Germline loops: CDR1 SGHRS, CDR2 YFSETQ. CDR3 length: 13 amino acids. CDR3 nucleotide sequence: TGCGCCAGCAGCACACAGGGTCGGGAGACCCAGTACTTC. Its translation: CASSTQGRETQYF. Variable domain in full (rest from reference TRBV5-1 and TRBJ2-5): KAGVTQTPRYLIKTRGQQVTLSCSPISGHRSVSWYQQTPGQGLQFLFEYFSETQRNKGNFPGRFSGRQFSNSRSEMNVSTLELGDSALYLCASSTQGRETQYFGPGTRLLVL.

The chain uses TRBV21-1 and TRBJ2-1; the table assigns TRBD2, which was not confirmed against the DNA. TRBV21-1 is tagged as a pseudogene. CDR3 size: 15 residues. CDR3 amino acids: CASSKSLAEYNEQFF. CDR3 sequence (DNA): TGTGCCAGCAGCAAATCATTAGCGGAGTACAATGAGCAGTTCTTC.

Only a few counts were recorded for this clonotype. This chain connects TRBV5-1 to TRBJ2-7; D ambiguous. The CDR3 contains 14 residues. CDR1 SGHRS and CDR2 YFSETQ come from the germline V gene. With 0 bases removed from V and 3 bases from J, the gap between germline ends came to 10 bases. Written as DNA, the CDR3 is TGCGCCAGCAGCTTGGGGAACGGCCTCTACGAGCAGTACTTC. This gives the protein CASSLGNGLYEQYF. The full variable domain, completed using reference TRBV5-1 and TRBJ2-7, is KAGVTQTPRYLIKTRGQQVTLSCSPISGHRSVSWYQQTPGQGLQFLFEYFSETQRNKGNFPGRFSGRQFSNSRSEMNVSTLELGDSALYLCASSLGNGLYEQYFGPGTRLTVT.

V usage is TRBV7-2 and J usage is TRBJ2-2; the D is unclear. The CDR3 extends over 17 amino acids. Trimming took 2 bases from V and 1 from J, leaving 14 bases between them. CDR1 SGHTA and CDR2 FQGNSA come from the germline V gene. This CDR3 reads CASSLSYRPENTGELFF. For the CDR3, the DNA is TGTGCCAGCAGCTTATCGTATCGGCCAGAGAACACCGGGGAGCTGTTTTTT.

V and J are TRBV7-3 and TRBJ2-2; D may be TRBD2 (6 bases). V was pared by 2 bases and J by 3 bases, with 13 bases between. Germline V gene lookup returns CDR1 SGHTA and CDR2 FQGTGA. The CDR3 runs 16 residues. CDR3 in amino acids: CASSLSSGGYTGELFF. For the CDR3, the DNA is TGTGCCAGCAGCTTATCTTCCGGGGGTTACACCGGGGAGCTGTTTTTT.

This clonotype was observed a handful of times. The V call is TRBV5-1, the J call TRBJ2-1, with 9 bases identical to TRBD2. Germline CDR1 SGHRS, CDR2 YFSETQ. This CDR3 region has 16 residues. V shed 5 bases, J shed 0 bases, and the junction held 6 bases outside the gene matches. The CDR3 DNA reads as TGCGCCAGCAGAGAAGCGGGGGGCAGCTCCTACAATGAGCAGTTCTTC. Its protein product is CASREAGGSSYNEQFF.

This clonotype was observed a handful of times. The chain has TRBV6-1 and TRBJ2-3, with 14 bases matching TRBD2. V was clipped by 4 bases and J by 4 bases; unmatched bases: 1. The CDR3 covers 15 residues. Germline CDR1 is MNHNS and CDR2 is SASEGT. The CDR3 protein is CASSGLAGGPDTQYF. The CDR3 DNA is TGTGCCAGCAGTGGACTAGCGGGGGGGCCAGATACGCAGTATTTT.

The rearrangement joins TRBV14 to TRBJ2-7, with TRBD1 matching over 8 bases. There are 15 residues in the CDR3. V lost 2 bases and J lost 2; bases outside the gene matches: 5. The germline V gene has CDR1 SGHDN and CDR2 FVKESK. CDR3 nucleotides: TGTGCCAGCAGCCAATTGCTGACAGGGGCCTACGAGCAGTACTTC. Translating it yields CASSQLLTGAYEQYF.

This clonotype was observed a few times. The chain uses TRBV7-2 and TRBJ2-3; D may be TRBD2 (6 bases). CDR3 length: 14 amino acids. Germline-derived CDR1 and CDR2 are SGHTA and FQGNSA. Trimming left V 3 bases short and J 6 bases short, with 13 bases between. The CDR3 region is CASSLGPSGDTQYF. Written as DNA, the CDR3 is TGTGCCAGCAGCTTGGGCCCCAGCGGGGATACGCAGTATTTT.

The genes are TRBV4-1 and TRBJ2-2; TRBD2 might be the D (5 bases). The V end was cut by 6 bases, the J end by 4 bases, with 18 bases between. This CDR3 is built from 16 residues. The germline V gene has CDR1 MGHRA and CDR2 YSYEKL. CDR3 protein: CASRLGSTRGTGELFF. For the CDR3, the DNA is TGCGCCAGCAGGCTTGGGAGTACGCGAGGCACCGGGGAGCTGTTTTTT.

This clonotype has only a few counts. V and J are TRBV20-1 and TRBJ2-3, with a tentative D call TRBD2 (5 bases). Germline loops: CDR1 DFQATT, CDR2 SNEGSKA (reference sequence). V was shortened by 3 bases and J by 2 bases, with 9 bases between the two germline ends. CDR3 length: 13 amino acids. The CDR3 nucleotides read TGCAGTGCTAGCTCGGGATCCACAGATACGCAGTATTTT. Encoded protein: CSASSGSTDTQYF.

This clonotype was seen repeatedly, ten times or more. The rearrangement links TRBV12-3 or TRBV12-4 to TRBJ2-2; D unresolved. The CDR3 covers 12 residues. Trimming pared 7 bases from V and 3 bases from J, leaving 6 bases between. The CDR3 DNA reads TGTGCCAGCAAGATCCACACCGGGGAGCTGTTTTTT. Amino acids: CASKIHTGELFF.

This clonotype has a handful of counts. The J gene is TRBJ1-5, the V gene TRBV24-1; no clear D. V was cut by 10 bases and J by 3 bases, with 12 bases left in between. Germline V CDR1 and CDR2: KGHDR, SFDVKD. The CDR3 loop spans 13 amino acids. The CDR3, as DNA: TGTGCCACTCAGGCAGGACCCAATCAGCCCCAGCATTTT. Translated: CATQAGPNQPQHF.

The V gene is TRBV21-1, the J gene TRBJ1-1. TRBV21-1 is described as a pseudogene. This CDR3 contains 12 residues. CDR3 coding DNA: TGTGCCAGCAGCAAATTTCACACTGAAGCTTTCTTT. Translation: CASSKFHTEAFF.

The chain employs TRBV12-3 or TRBV12-4 and TRBJ2-3; 7 positions match TRBD2. The CDR3 covers 15 residues. The trim removed 6 bases at V and 2 bases at J, leaving 8 bases unmatched. CDR3 DNA: TGTGCCAGCAGCCTTCTAGCGGCCCACACAGATACGCAGTATTTT. This translates into CASSLLAAHTDTQYF.

The chain combines TRBV2 with TRBJ2-3; no clear D gene. Germline lookup yields CDR1 SNHLY and CDR2 FYNNEI. The CDR3 has 16 amino acids. Trimming took 2 bases from V and 0 from J, leaving 12 bases between them. The CDR3 region is CASSELAVTSTDTQYF. CDR3 in DNA: TGTGCCAGCAGTGAACTGGCGGTAACTAGCACAGATACGCAGTATTTT.

This clonotype has more than one count but fewer than ten. The chain has TRBV29-1 and TRBJ2-7; TRBD1 agrees at 9 bases. The germline gives CDR1 SQVTM, CDR2 ANQGSEA. V shed 4 bases and J 3 bases; nucleotides not matched to a gene: 4. The CDR3 is made up of 13 amino acids. The CDR3 spells CSVVRDRVYEQYF. The DNA of the CDR3 is TGCAGCGTTGTCCGGGACAGGGTCTACGAGCAGTACTTC.